Below, 2 T cell receptor beta chains from the same sample are listed, as sequenced in a study of shared clonotypes between healthy human individuals. The assay was immunoSEQ multiplex PCR, and TCRdb's table has in-frame clones only and misses some. The sample has approximately 980,000 clones; roughly 72% are singletons. The sample was memory CD4+ T cells sorted from blood. This sample's subset: CD45RA-negative fraction. These receptors were taken from a man aged 18 to 29 in good health.

V is TRBV2 and J is TRBJ2-5; TRBD1 is a possible D gene (7 bases). CDR1 is SNHLY, CDR2 FYNNEI, per germline. The CDR3 is 14 amino acids. With 6 bases removed from V and 2 bases from J, the gap between germline ends came to 13 bases. CDR3 nucleotide sequence: TGTGCCAGCAGGCCAGGGGGAGGTCAAGAGACCCAGTACTTC. It encodes CASRPGGGQETQYF.

This chain joins TRBV20-1 and TRBJ2-7, with D possibly matching TRBD1 (5 bases). Between the trimmed V and J ends, which lost 3 bases and 9 bases, there was a span of 12 bases. CDR3 length: 11 residues. CDR1 is DFQATT and CDR2 is SNEGSKA in the germline V gene (reference sequence). The CDR3 here is CSARTEHRQYF. The CDR3 DNA sequence: TGCAGTGCTAGGACAGAGCATAGGCAGTACTTC.